This is a list of T cell receptor beta chains from one sample in a study of T cell responses to AZD1222 COVID-19 vaccine. TCRdb's table, derived via immunoSEQ multiplex PCR, lists solely in-frame clones and lacks some. This sample yields some 150,000 clones, of which around nine tenths are seen a single time; 5.2% belongs to the top ten. The sample consisted of peripheral blood, taken on day 0 of AZD1222 vaccination. These receptors were collected from an adult in good health. The CDR3 runs from the conserved cysteine through the conserved F or W. The D gene is left open where the match is weak. Expanded clones are given a class, and other clones once, few, many or no size at all.

D gene: TRBD1; J gene: TRBJ1-1; clone size: -; CDR3 length: 11; V gene: TRBV6-5; CDR3 DNA: TGTGCCAGCAGTCAGGGGGCGCGTGCTTTCTTT; CDR3 protein: CASSQGARAFF
D gene: -; J gene: TRBJ1-5; clone size: -; CDR3 length: 13; V gene: TRBV7-2; CDR3 DNA: TGTGCCAGCAGGGGGACTGTAGATCAGCCCCAGCATTTT; CDR3 protein: CASRGTVDQPQHF
D gene: -; J gene: TRBJ1-3; clone size: -; CDR3 length: 15; V gene: TRBV21-1; CDR3 DNA: TGTGCCAGCTTCGGACAGGGATGGTATGGAAACACCATATATTTT; CDR3 protein: CASFGQGWYGNTIYF
D gene: -; J gene: TRBJ1-5; clone size: -; CDR3 length: 12; V gene: TRBV19; CDR3 DNA: TGTGCCAGTAGTAGGAGTAATCAGCCCCAGCATTTT; CDR3 protein: CASSRSNQPQHF
D gene: -; J gene: TRBJ1-1; clone size: few; CDR3 length: 14; V gene: TRBV11-2; CDR3 DNA: TGTGCCAGCAGCACCCAACCAACCAGGGTTGAAGCTTTCTTT; CDR3 protein: CASSTQPTRVEAFF
D gene: -; J gene: TRBJ2-5; clone size: -; CDR3 length: 15; V gene: TRBV28; CDR3 DNA: TGTGCCAGCAGCCTAGAGAGGGGGCGGGAGGAGACCCAGTACTTC; CDR3 protein: CASSLERGREETQYF
D gene: -; J gene: TRBJ2-2; clone size: -; CDR3 length: 13; V gene: TRBV10-3; CDR3 DNA: TGTGCCATCAGTGGGATGAACACCGGGGAGCTGTTTTTT; CDR3 protein: CAISGMNTGELFF
D gene: -; J gene: TRBJ2-2; clone size: -; CDR3 length: 11; V gene: TRBV20-1; CDR3 DNA: TGCAGTGCTCCAGGGCCCGGGGAGCTGTTTTTT; CDR3 protein: CSAPGPGELFF
D gene: -; J gene: TRBJ2-7; clone size: -; CDR3 length: 15; V gene: TRBV4-3; CDR3 DNA: TGCGCCAGCAGCCAAGTGGCGACTAGCTCCTACGAGCAGTACTTC; CDR3 protein: CASSQVATSSYEQYF
D gene: TRBD1; J gene: TRBJ2-7; clone size: once; CDR3 length: 17; V gene: TRBV3-1/TRBV3-2; CDR3 DNA: TGTGCCAGCAGCCAAGATCCTAGCACAGGGGGTACCTACGAGCAGTACTTC; CDR3 protein: CASSQDPSTGGTYEQYF
D gene: -; J gene: TRBJ2-2; clone size: -; CDR3 length: 16; V gene: TRBV5-1; CDR3 DNA: TGCGCCAGCAGCTTGGAAGGACACTTGAACACCGGGGAGCTGTTTTTT; CDR3 protein: CASSLEGHLNTGELFF
D gene: -; J gene: TRBJ1-1; clone size: -; CDR3 length: 14; V gene: TRBV6-2/TRBV6-3; CDR3 DNA: TGTGCCAGCAGTTACGAGAATATGAACACTGAAGCTTTCTTT; CDR3 protein: CASSYENMNTEAFF
D gene: -; J gene: TRBJ1-6; clone size: -; CDR3 length: 14; V gene: TRBV15; CDR3 DNA: TGTGCCACCAGCATTGGGGGCTACTATTCACCCCTCCACTTT; CDR3 protein: CATSIGGYYSPLHF
D gene: -; J gene: TRBJ1-1; clone size: once; CDR3 length: 16; V gene: TRBV14; CDR3 DNA: TGTGCCAGCAGCCAAGTGGGGGGCGCGGTGGTAGCTGAAGCTTTCTTT; CDR3 protein: CASSQVGGAVVAEAFF
D gene: -; J gene: TRBJ2-7; clone size: -; CDR3 length: 16; V gene: TRBV6-2/TRBV6-3; CDR3 DNA: TGTGCCAGCAGTTCCAACTCGGGGGGCCTGTTGTACGAGCAGTACTTC; CDR3 protein: CASSSNSGGLLYEQYF
D gene: TRBD1; J gene: TRBJ1-1; clone size: -; CDR3 length: 15; V gene: TRBV9; CDR3 DNA: TGTGCCAGCAGTAACCAGGGGGGCCGGTGGACTGAAGCTTTCTTT; CDR3 protein: CASSNQGGRWTEAFF
D gene: -; J gene: TRBJ2-1; clone size: -; CDR3 length: 13; V gene: TRBV9; CDR3 DNA: TGTGCCAGCGCAACTGTGGCCCACAATGAGCAGTTCTTC; CDR3 protein: CASATVAHNEQFF
D gene: -; J gene: TRBJ2-3; clone size: -; CDR3 length: 15; V gene: TRBV5-1; CDR3 DNA: TGCGCCAGCAGCGCCGTGGCGTGGAGCACAGATACGCAGTATTTT; CDR3 protein: CASSAVAWSTDTQYF
D gene: -; J gene: TRBJ2-7; clone size: -; CDR3 length: 14; V gene: TRBV7-8; CDR3 DNA: TGTGCCAGCAGCTTAAGGACGGTATCCTACGAGCAGTACTTC; CDR3 protein: CASSLRTVSYEQYF
D gene: -; J gene: TRBJ1-5; clone size: -; CDR3 length: 13; V gene: TRBV5-1; CDR3 DNA: TGCGCCAGCAGCTTATTCAGCAATCAGCCCCAGCATTTT; CDR3 protein: CASSLFSNQPQHF
D gene: TRBD1; J gene: TRBJ2-1; clone size: -; CDR3 length: 19; V gene: TRBV23-1; CDR3 DNA: TGCGCCAGCAGTCAAGTGGAGGAACAGGGGCCGGTAGTCTACAATGAGCAGTTCTTC; CDR3 protein: CASSQVEEQGPVVYNEQFF
D gene: -; J gene: TRBJ2-1; clone size: -; CDR3 length: 15; V gene: TRBV25-1; CDR3 DNA: TGTGCCAGCAGCACCGGGACTCCCAACTTTTATGAGCAGTTCTTC; CDR3 protein: CASSTGTPNFYEQFF
D gene: TRBD2; J gene: TRBJ2-1; clone size: -; CDR3 length: 18; V gene: TRBV6-1; CDR3 DNA: TGTGCCAGCAGTGACTACCAAGGGACTAGCGGACTCTACAATGAGCAGTTCTTC; CDR3 protein: CASSDYQGTSGLYNEQFF
D gene: -; J gene: TRBJ1-1; clone size: -; CDR3 length: 15; V gene: TRBV12-5; CDR3 DNA: TGTGCTAGTGGTTTGTTGACAGGCGGGAACACTGAAGCTTTCTTT; CDR3 protein: CASGLLTGGNTEAFF
D gene: -; J gene: TRBJ1-1; clone size: -; CDR3 length: 13; V gene: TRBV6-2/TRBV6-3; CDR3 DNA: TGTGCCAGCAGTTACCTAAGAAGGACTGAAGCTTTCTTT; CDR3 protein: CASSYLRRTEAFF
D gene: -; J gene: TRBJ2-1; clone size: once; CDR3 length: 13; V gene: TRBV7-2; CDR3 DNA: TGTGCCAGCAGCCGGACCTCCTACAATGAGCAGTTCTTC; CDR3 protein: CASSRTSYNEQFF
D gene: -; J gene: TRBJ2-3; clone size: -; CDR3 length: 13; V gene: TRBV15; CDR3 DNA: TGTGCCACCAGCAGACCCGGGAAAGATACGCAGTATTTT; CDR3 protein: CATSRPGKDTQYF
D gene: TRBD1; J gene: TRBJ1-2; clone size: -; CDR3 length: 13; V gene: TRBV7-2; CDR3 DNA: TGTGCCAGCAGCTTCGACAGGGTCTCTGGCTACACCTTC; CDR3 protein: CASSFDRVSGYTF
D gene: -; J gene: TRBJ1-6; clone size: -; CDR3 length: 14; V gene: TRBV4-3; CDR3 DNA: TGCGCCAGCAGCCAAGACAGGTATAATTCACCCCTCCACTTT; CDR3 protein: CASSQDRYNSPLHF
D gene: -; J gene: TRBJ1-3; clone size: -; CDR3 length: 14; V gene: TRBV7-2; CDR3 DNA: TGTGCCAGCAGCTTAGATCCACGCGGAAACACCATATATTTT; CDR3 protein: CASSLDPRGNTIYF
D gene: -; J gene: TRBJ2-1; clone size: -; CDR3 length: 14; V gene: TRBV5-1; CDR3 DNA: TGCGCCAGCAGCTTAGGGGCGGGTTACAATGAGCAGTTCTTC; CDR3 protein: CASSLGAGYNEQFF
D gene: -; J gene: TRBJ2-3; clone size: once; CDR3 length: 17; V gene: TRBV7-2; CDR3 DNA: TGTGCCAGCAGCTTAGGGGTGGAGCGGACCGTCCCAGATACGCAGTATTTT; CDR3 protein: CASSLGVERTVPDTQYF
D gene: TRBD2; J gene: TRBJ2-1; clone size: -; CDR3 length: 16; V gene: TRBV2; CDR3 DNA: TGTGCCAGCAGTGGGGGGACTAGCGGGAGAATGAATGAGCAGTTCTTC; CDR3 protein: CASSGGTSGRMNEQFF
D gene: TRBD1; J gene: TRBJ1-1; clone size: once; CDR3 length: 15; V gene: TRBV27; CDR3 DNA: TGTGCCAGCAGTTCCATTCGACAGGGGATGTTAAGAGCTTTCTTT; CDR3 protein: CASSSIRQGMLRAFF
D gene: -; J gene: TRBJ2-7; clone size: -; CDR3 length: 13; V gene: TRBV5-4; CDR3 DNA: TGTGCCAGCAGCTTTTACGGGACTTACGAGCAGTACTTC; CDR3 protein: CASSFYGTYEQYF
D gene: -; J gene: TRBJ2-5; clone size: -; CDR3 length: 13; V gene: TRBV10-3; CDR3 DNA: TGTGCCATCAGGGCGGCCCCGGAGGAGACCCAGTACTTC; CDR3 protein: CAIRAAPEETQYF
D gene: TRBD1; J gene: TRBJ1-5; clone size: -; CDR3 length: 15; V gene: TRBV6-5; CDR3 DNA: TGTGCCAGCACCTTTACCACAGGGGGAAATCAGCCCCAGCATTTT; CDR3 protein: CASTFTTGGNQPQHF
D gene: -; J gene: TRBJ1-2; clone size: -; CDR3 length: 12; V gene: TRBV29-1; CDR3 DNA: TGCAGCGTTGACGCGGGGATCTATGGCTACACCTTC; CDR3 protein: CSVDAGIYGYTF
D gene: -; J gene: TRBJ2-3; clone size: -; CDR3 length: 14; V gene: TRBV6-5; CDR3 DNA: TGTGCCAGCAGTTGGGATGGGTACACAGATACGCAGTATTTT; CDR3 protein: CASSWDGYTDTQYF
D gene: -; J gene: TRBJ2-5; clone size: once; CDR3 length: 13; V gene: TRBV5-6; CDR3 DNA: TGTGCCAGCAGCCGCACAGGGACGGAGACCCAGTACTTC; CDR3 protein: CASSRTGTETQYF
D gene: TRBD1; J gene: TRBJ2-7; clone size: -; CDR3 length: 14; V gene: TRBV9; CDR3 DNA: TGTGCCAGCAGCCCCGAGGACAGGGACTACGAGCAGTACTTC; CDR3 protein: CASSPEDRDYEQYF
D gene: TRBD1; J gene: TRBJ2-7; clone size: -; CDR3 length: 14; V gene: TRBV7-2; CDR3 DNA: TGTGCCAGCAGCTCGACAGGGGAGCGGCGTGTGCAGTACTTC; CDR3 protein: CASSSTGERRVQYF
D gene: -; J gene: TRBJ2-2; clone size: -; CDR3 length: 15; V gene: TRBV19; CDR3 DNA: TGTGCCAGTAGTATAGTCGGACCGAACACCGGGGAGCTGTTTTTT; CDR3 protein: CASSIVGPNTGELFF
D gene: -; J gene: TRBJ1-6; clone size: -; CDR3 length: 16; V gene: TRBV19; CDR3 DNA: TGTGCCAGTAGTACCCAGCTTTACTCCTATAATTCACCCCTCCACTTT; CDR3 protein: CASSTQLYSYNSPLHF
D gene: -; J gene: TRBJ2-4; clone size: -; CDR3 length: 19; V gene: TRBV4-3; CDR3 DNA: TGCGCCAGCAGCCAAGATGCTTCCCAGCCCCTGTCAGCCAAAAACATTCAGTACTTC; CDR3 protein: CASSQDASQPLSAKNIQYF
D gene: -; J gene: TRBJ2-5; clone size: -; CDR3 length: 13; V gene: TRBV28; CDR3 DNA: TGTGCCAGCAGTCCCCATGGGGCAGAGACCCAGTACTTC; CDR3 protein: CASSPHGAETQYF